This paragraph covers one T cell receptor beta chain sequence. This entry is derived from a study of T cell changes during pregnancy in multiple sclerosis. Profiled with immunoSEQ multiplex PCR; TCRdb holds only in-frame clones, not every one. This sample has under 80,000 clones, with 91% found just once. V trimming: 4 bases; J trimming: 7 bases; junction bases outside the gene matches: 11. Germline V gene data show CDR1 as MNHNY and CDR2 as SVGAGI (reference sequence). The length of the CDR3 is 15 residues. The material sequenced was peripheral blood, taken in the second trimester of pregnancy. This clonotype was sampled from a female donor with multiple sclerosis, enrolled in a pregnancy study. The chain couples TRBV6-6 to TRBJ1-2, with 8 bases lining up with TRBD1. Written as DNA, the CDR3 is TGTGCCAGCAGTTCCTCACTGACAGGGGAGGCTGGCTACACCTTC. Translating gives CASSSSLTGEAGYTF.